The rows below give T cell receptor beta chains drawn from one sample of a study of cytomegalovirus exposure and HLA in healthy donors. Method: immunoSEQ multiplex PCR; TCRdb's copy keeps in-frame clones and lacks some. Of about 140,000 clones in the sample, 70% to 90% were seen once. Sequenced: PBMCs. The receptors here all came from a woman aged 35 to 49 in good health and CMV-seronegative. Each CDR3 is given with its conserved first and last residue. The D gene is left open where the match is weak. Rows may omit the clone size; those that give it use once, few, many or a size class.

TRBJ1-5 TRBV19 NA NA CASSTGHPGQPQHF TGTGCCAGTAGTACGGGACACCCAGGGCAGCCCCAGCATTTT
TRBJ1-1 TRBV29-1 TRBD1 few CSAPGQESSEAFF TGCAGCGCACCGGGACAGGAAAGTTCTGAAGCTTTCTTT
TRBJ2-7 TRBV29-1 TRBD1 NA CSGKGQGYEQYF TGCAGCGGCAAGGGACAGGGGTACGAGCAGTACTTC
TRBJ2-7 TRBV6-6 TRBD1 few CASSGTAYEQYF TGTGCCAGCAGCGGGACAGCCTACGAGCAGTACTTC
TRBJ2-1 TRBV2 TRBD1 NA CASRDRGLSSYNEQFF TGTGCCAGCAGGGACAGGGGCCTTAGCTCCTACAATGAGCAGTTCTTC
TRBJ2-7 TRBV28 TRBD2 NA CASSSLAGVSYEQYF TGTGCCAGCAGTTCACTAGCGGGAGTGTCCTACGAGCAGTACTTC
TRBJ2-1 TRBV27 TRBD1 NA CASSFRTGGFDEQFF TGTGCCAGCAGTTTTCGGACAGGGGGCTTCGATGAGCAGTTCTTC
TRBJ1-2 TRBV6-5 NA once CASSYGGSRGYTF TGTGCCAGCAGTTACGGGGGCTCCCGAGGCTACACCTTC
TRBJ1-3 TRBV5-6 TRBD1 NA CASSLRGQLSGNTIYF TGTGCCAGCAGCTTGAGGGGACAGCTCTCTGGAAACACCATATATTTT
TRBJ2-6 TRBV5-1 TRBD1 NA CASSLDLTGAGANVLTF TGCGCCAGCAGCTTGGATCTGACAGGGGCTGGGGCCAACGTCCTGACTTTC
TRBJ2-1 TRBV6-1 TRBD2 NA CASQESTSGYNEQFF TGTGCCAGCCAGGAAAGCACTAGCGGGTACAATGAGCAGTTCTTC
TRBJ2-7 TRBV4-1 NA NA CASSQSTSFGYEQYF TGCGCCAGCAGCCAAAGCACTAGCTTCGGCTACGAGCAGTACTTC
TRBJ2-7 TRBV18 NA NA CASSPTVGGDEQYF TGTGCCAGCTCACCAACCGTAGGAGGTGACGAGCAGTACTTC
TRBJ2-7 TRBV19 NA once CASSWGGSYEQYF TGTGCCAGTAGTTGGGGAGGATCCTACGAGCAGTACTTC
TRBJ2-3 TRBV11-2 NA once CASSPDSYLTSTDTQYF TGTGCCAGCAGCCCCGACTCGTACCTAACTAGCACAGATACGCAGTATTTT
TRBJ2-7 TRBV4-1 TRBD1 few CASSQVGTANSYEQYF TGCGCCAGCAGCCAAGTGGGGACAGCTAACTCCTACGAGCAGTACTTC
TRBJ1-6 TRBV9 NA NA CASSAGSSYNSPLHF TGTGCCAGCAGCGCCGGTAGCTCCTATAATTCACCCCTCCACTTT
TRBJ2-3 TRBV7-9 NA NA CASSLSGSSTDTQYF TGTGCCAGCAGTCTTAGCGGATCTAGCACAGATACGCAGTATTTT
TRBJ1-3 TRBV4-2 NA NA CASSPHGAGNTIYF TGTGCCAGCAGCCCCCACGGGGCTGGAAACACCATATATTTT
TRBJ2-5 TRBV11-3 NA NA CASSSASIRRGETQYF TGTGCCAGCAGCTCCGCGAGCATCCGGCGCGGGGAGACCCAGTACTTC
TRBJ2-3 TRBV5-4 TRBD1 NA CASSSPTGPTDTQYF TGTGCCAGCAGCTCTCCGACAGGGCCCACAGATACGCAGTATTTT
TRBJ2-7 TRBV27 NA NA CASSVQGREQYF TGTGCCAGCAGTGTACAGGGGAGGGAGCAGTACTTC
TRBJ1-5 TRBV6-5 NA NA CASSPRGYSNQPQHF TGTGCCAGCAGTCCCAGGGGATATAGCAATCAGCCCCAGCATTTT
TRBJ2-3 TRBV11-3 TRBD1 NA CASRLGQGPFTDTQYF TGTGCCAGCAGATTAGGACAGGGTCCATTCACAGATACGCAGTATTTT
TRBJ2-3 TRBV19 NA NA CASSALSTDTQYF TGTGCCAGTAGTGCGCTGAGCACAGATACGCAGTATTTT
TRBJ2-7 TRBV11-3 NA NA CASSYIRSSEQYF TGTGCCAGCAGCTACATCCGTTCCTCCGAGCAGTACTTC
TRBJ2-5 TRBV7-7 NA NA CASSSRQEETQYF TGTGCTAGCAGCTCGCGACAGGAAGAGACCCAGTACTTC
TRBJ2-3 TRBV5-4 TRBD2 NA CASSSGGGRRTDTQYF TGTGCCAGCAGCTCCGGCGGCGGGAGGCGCACAGATACGCAGTATTTT